Below are 13 T cell receptor beta chains sequenced from a single sample in a study of OX40 agonist ivuxolimab in advanced cancers. Sequencing used immunoSEQ multiplex PCR; TCRdb keeps in-frame clones, though not all of them. This table has 4,500 to 6,000 clones, roughly 70% appearing once. The sample consisted of CD4+ or CD8+ T cells sorted from blood, taken in a trial of the OX40 agonist ivuxolimab. All receptors come from an adult with an advanced solid tumor such as melanoma, head and neck, liver or kidney cancer.

V is TRBV6-6 and J is TRBJ1-1; D is perhaps TRBD1 (6 bases). There are 12 residues in the CDR3. Germline V lookup: CDR1 MNHNY, CDR2 SVGAGI (reference sequence). V was pared by 11 bases and J by 4 bases, with 14 bases between. The CDR3: CAVGGAGTEAFF. CDR3 nucleotides: TGTGCCGTAGGGGGGGCTGGCACTGAAGCTTTCTTT.

The chain is built from TRBV7-2 and TRBJ2-7, with 7 bases aligning to TRBD2. This CDR3 is 18 amino acids long. Germline lookup yields CDR1 SGHTA and CDR2 FQGNSA. The V segment lost 2 bases and the J segment 0 bases; nucleotides outside the gene matches: 13. CDR3 in amino acids: CASSLSRGGAGSSYEQYF. Written as DNA, the CDR3 is TGTGCCAGCAGCTTATCTCGGGGAGGGGCGGGAAGCTCCTACGAGCAGTACTTC.

The table lists this clone with a count of one. The chain employs TRBV21-1 and TRBJ2-7; the table's TRBD2 call for D was not verified on the DNA. TRBV21-1 is recorded as a pseudogene. CDR3 size: 13 residues. CDR3 in amino acids: CANPRGRGYEQYF. The CDR3 DNA sequence: TGTGCCAATCCCCGGGGGAGAGGTTACGAGCAGTACTTC.

This clone turned up a few times. The V gene is TRBV18, the J gene TRBJ1-5; tentatively, D is TRBD1 (6 bases). Germline values: CDR1 KGHSH, CDR2 LQKENI. Trimming removed 6 bases at V and 7 bases at J, with 13 bases between. The CDR3 length is 13 residues. The CDR3 region is CASSSGQIQPQHF. CDR3 bases: TGTGCCAGCTCTTCAGGACAGATCCAGCCCCAGCATTTT.

Written as DNA, the CDR3 is TGTGCCAGCAGCTTAGGGGCCTACAATGAGCAGTTCTTC. Translating gives CASSLGAYNEQFF. This chain connects TRBV7-9 to TRBJ2-1; the D is unclear. Germline V gene data show CDR1 as SEHNR and CDR2 as FQNEAQ (reference sequence). CDR3 length: 13 amino acids. Trimming pared 1 base from V and 2 bases from J, leaving 3 bases between.

This clone was observed a single time. The chain has TRBV6-5 and TRBJ1-2; tentative D call: TRBD1 (5 bases). Deletions cut 6 bases from V and 10 bases from J, with 21 bases between. The CDR3 extends over 14 amino acids. Germline-derived CDR1 and CDR2 are MNHEY and SVGAGI. CDR3 amino acids: CASRSRDGPLDYTF. The CDR3 nucleotides are TGTGCCAGCAGGTCCCGGGACGGACCCCTCGACTACACCTTC.

By sample share, this clone is large. The rearrangement uses TRBV4-1 and TRBJ2-2; no firm D call. The germline V gene encodes CDR1 MGHRA and CDR2 YSYEKL. V was clipped by 0 bases and J by 1 base, with 9 bases between them. This CDR3 spans 16 amino acids. The chain's CDR3 is CASSQDVGGNTGELFF. The CDR3 bases are TGCGCCAGCAGCCAAGACGTAGGCGGGAACACCGGGGAGCTGTTTTTT.

This clone appeared a single time. The CDR3 sequence: CASSLYGGTGGQGTEAFF. The DNA of the CDR3 is TGTGCCAGCAGCCTGTATGGCGGGACAGGGGGCCAGGGGACTGAAGCTTTCTTT. The chain employs TRBV7-6 and TRBJ1-1, with 12 bases fitting TRBD1. This CDR3 region has 18 residues. Germline assignment: CDR1 SGHVS and CDR2 FNYEAQ. Losses at the gene ends were 5 bases for V and 5 bases for J; bases not matched to a gene: 15.

The chain links TRBV4-3 to TRBJ2-1; D may be TRBD2 (5 bases). Germline assignment: CDR1 LGHNA and CDR2 YSLEER. V shed 2 bases and J shed 9 bases, with 20 bases lying between them. The CDR3 covers 16 residues. The CDR3 loop reads CASSQTSDLLRGEQFF. CDR3 in DNA: TGCGCCAGCAGCCAAACCTCTGACCTCCTACGGGGTGAGCAGTTCTTC.

The CDR3 sequence is CASSPVSSGNTIYF. The CDR3 coding sequence is TGTGCCAGCAGTCCCGTTAGCTCTGGAAACACCATATATTTT. J is TRBJ1-3 and V is TRBV7-9; D not certain. Germline values: CDR1 SEHNR, CDR2 FQNEAQ (reference sequence). The CDR3 consists of 14 residues. The V gene lost 6 bases and the J gene lost 0 bases, with 9 bases spanning the gap.

The chain couples TRBV7-9 to TRBJ2-5; 7 bases match TRBD1. The CDR3 runs 14 residues. Trimming took 5 bases from V and 2 from J; bases not matched to a gene: 5. Germline V gene sequence: CDR1 SEHNR, CDR2 FQNEAQ (reference sequence). CDR3 sequence (DNA): TGTGCCAGCAGCCTCGCAGGGGGTCAAGAGACCCAGTACTTC. It specifies CASSLAGGQETQYF.

The J gene is TRBJ2-5, the V gene TRBV4-1, with 10 bases identical to TRBD1. This CDR3 region has 19 residues. Germline V gene data show CDR1 as MGHRA and CDR2 as YSYEKL. V lost 0 bases to trimming and J lost 4 bases; unmatched junction nucleotides: 14. CDR3 sequence: CASSQEGTGTGERGETQYF. CDR3 nucleotide sequence: TGCGCCAGCAGCCAAGAGGGGACCGGGACAGGGGAGCGGGGAGAGACCCAGTACTTC.

This chain uses TRBV9 with TRBJ1-2; no reliable D call. The V and J ends lost 6 bases and 4 bases respectively, with 16 bases between them. This CDR3 contains 14 residues. In germline, CDR1 is SGDLS, CDR2 YYNGEE. The CDR3 nucleotides read TGTGCCAGCAACCCGGGGAATTCTGGCTATGGCTACACCTTC. Encoded protein: CASNPGNSGYGYTF.